This T cell receptor beta chain was sequenced for a study of cytomegalovirus exposure and HLA in healthy donors. Data came from immunoSEQ multiplex PCR; TCRdb stores just in-frame clones and leaves some out. The table has about 120,000 clones, around 87% seen once. This CDR3 is built from 18 residues. CDR1 and CDR2 from the germline V gene are MGHRA and YSYEKL. Trimming pared 2 bases from V and 2 bases from J, leaving 16 bases between. The sample was PBMCs. This TCR came from a woman aged 18-29 years in good health and CMV-seropositive. The chain has TRBV4-1 and TRBJ2-6, with a tentative D call TRBD1 (6 bases). CDR3 coding DNA: TGCGCCAGCAGCCAAATCCTACAGGGCCCGACTGGGGCCAACGTCCTGACTTTC. Amino acid sequence: CASSQILQGPTGANVLTF.